This T cell receptor (beta chain) is from a study of post-analysis software for immune sequencing data. Study overall: Patients had relapsing-remitting, secondary progressive or progressive-relapsing multiple sclerosis; some lacked subtype. Study-wide results and caveats: Controls had significantly higher normalized Chao1 diversity than multiple sclerosis patients. Patients showed TRBV5-6, TRBV5-1 and TRBV20-1 among 4 or 5 TRBV segments more frequent than in controls. Samples prepared in the same batch strongly co-clustered by F measure.

The CDR3 has 15 amino acids. J was trimmed by 7 bases and V by 3 bases; bases with no gene match: 6. Germline lookup yields CDR1 KGHSH and CDR2 LQKENI. Included in the TCR beta cDNA libraries were unique molecular identifiers. Some 500,000 cDNA molecules were obtained per 1 to 10 million input T cells. TCRdb re-derived calls from the PCR reads in MiXCR, one entry per CDR3 protein. The table records roughly 800,000 distinct CDR3 sequences, approximately 57% of them present only once. As regards this clonotype: Its target is unknown.

This receptor was taken from a girl aged 5-17 years with multiple sclerosis. The material sequenced was blood. The chain joins TRBV18 to TRBJ2-5; 12 bases map to TRBD2. The CDR3 reads CASSPRLAGEGTQYF. DNA for the CDR3: TGTGCCAGCTCACCGCGACTAGCGGGAGAAGGGACCCAGTACTTC.